Following are 9 T cell receptor beta chains from one sample sequenced in a study of T-cell memory formation after mild COVID-19. TCRdb ran MiXCR on the 5' RACE reads and lists one entry per CDR3 protein. The repertoire holds 500,000 to 650,000 distinct CDR3 sequences, about a fifth seen once, with around 8.4% in the top ten. Material: PBMCs or a T cell subset sorted from them (not recorded which). The receptor set was obtained from an adult woman who had mild COVID-19 (a few samples of this study predate the infection). Cell type and time point are not known.

This clonotype was seen more than once but under ten times. V and J are TRBV2 and TRBJ2-7, with D perhaps matching TRBD1 (6 bases). CDR1 is SNHLY and CDR2 is FYNNEI in the germline V gene. The V end lost 2 bases, the J end lost 3 bases, and 11 bases lay between the germline ends. The CDR3 has 14 residues. CDR3 in amino acids: CASSEIRGHYEQYF. In DNA form, the CDR3 reads TGTGCCAGCAGTGAAATCAGGGGCCACTACGAGCAGTACTTC.

This chain joins TRBV12-3 or TRBV12-4 and TRBJ1-1, with D uncertain. The CDR3 is 11 residues long. Trimming removed 6 bases at V and 5 bases at J, with 7 bases between. The CDR3 DNA sequence: TGTGCCAGCAGGTTATATACTGAAGCTTTCTTT. Protein sequence: CASRLYTEAFF.

V usage is TRBV20-1 and J usage is TRBJ2-1; D not resolved. The CDR3 sequence is 11 residues long. Germline V gene lookup returns CDR1 DFQATT and CDR2 SNEGSKA (reference sequence). The V and J ends lost 6 bases and 4 bases respectively, with 7 bases between them. The CDR3 reads CSAPLYNEQFF. The CDR3 bases are TGCAGTGCCCCTCTGTACAATGAGCAGTTCTTC.

This clonotype was observed a handful of times. J is TRBJ2-7 and V is TRBV7-9; a possible D gene is TRBD2 (7 bases). The CDR3 contains 15 residues. V lost 4 bases and J 0 bases, leaving 13 bases between the germline ends. Germline V gene lookup returns CDR1 SEHNR and CDR2 FQNEAQ (reference sequence). CDR3 residues: CASSSTGGASYEQYF. For the CDR3, the DNA is TGTGCCAGCAGCTCCACGGGGGGCGCCTCCTACGAGCAGTACTTC.

The V call is TRBV7-2, the J call TRBJ2-7; D unclear. Trimming took off 5 bases at V and 2 bases at J, with 10 bases between the two ends. CDR1 is SGHTA and CDR2 is FQGNSA in the germline V gene. This CDR3 region has 13 residues. The CDR3 sequence: CASSARITYEQYF. CDR3 nucleotide sequence: TGTGCCAGCAGCGCACGGATCACCTACGAGCAGTACTTC.

This chain joins TRBV18 and TRBJ2-7; the D call may be TRBD1 or TRBD2 (5 bases each). CDR3 length equals 16 residues. Germline assignment: CDR1 KGHSH and CDR2 LQKENI. V lost 8 bases and J 0 bases, leaving 20 bases between the germline ends. CDR3 sequence: CASALTGTGSSYEQYF. In nucleotides, the CDR3 is TGTGCCAGCGCGCTGACCGGGACGGGAAGCTCCTACGAGCAGTACTTC.

The CDR3 DNA reads as TGCAGTGCTAGAGTTTCCACGGACTATGGCTACACCTTC. Translated, it gives CSARVSTDYGYTF. The chain employs TRBV20-1 and TRBJ1-2; D not resolved. V was cut by 1 base and J by 3 bases, with 9 bases left in between. In germline, CDR1 is DFQATT, CDR2 SNEGSKA (reference sequence). CDR3 size: 13 residues.

This clonotype turned up a few times. This chain joins TRBV7-9 and TRBJ2-7, with 7 bases lining up with TRBD1. Germline lookup yields CDR1 SEHNR and CDR2 FQNEAQ (reference sequence). The CDR3 extends over 15 amino acids. V was pared by 5 bases and J by 2 bases, with 9 bases of the junction left unmatched. CDR3 in DNA: TGTGCCAGCAGCCGTAGGGGACAGCGCGCCTACGAGCAGTACTTC. Protein product: CASSRRGQRAYEQYF.

The chain employs TRBV15 and TRBJ2-7; no clear D gene. The length of the CDR3 is 12 residues. The V gene lost 1 base and the J gene lost 7 bases, with 8 bases spanning the gap. Per the germline V gene, CDR1 is LNHNV and CDR2 is YYDKDF (reference sequence). DNA of the CDR3: TGTGCCACCAGCAGAGCGACTGGAGAGCAGTACTTC. It is translated as CATSRATGEQYF.